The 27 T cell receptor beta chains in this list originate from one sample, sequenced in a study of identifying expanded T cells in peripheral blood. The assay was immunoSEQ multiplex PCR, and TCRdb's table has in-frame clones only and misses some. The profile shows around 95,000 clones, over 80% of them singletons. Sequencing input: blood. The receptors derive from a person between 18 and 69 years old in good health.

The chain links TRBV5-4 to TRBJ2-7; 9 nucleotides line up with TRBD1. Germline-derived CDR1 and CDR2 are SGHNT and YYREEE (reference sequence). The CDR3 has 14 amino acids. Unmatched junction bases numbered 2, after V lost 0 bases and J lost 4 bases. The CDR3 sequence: CASSLEGQGYEQYF. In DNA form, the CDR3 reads TGTGCCAGCAGCTTGGAGGGACAGGGTTACGAGCAGTACTTC.

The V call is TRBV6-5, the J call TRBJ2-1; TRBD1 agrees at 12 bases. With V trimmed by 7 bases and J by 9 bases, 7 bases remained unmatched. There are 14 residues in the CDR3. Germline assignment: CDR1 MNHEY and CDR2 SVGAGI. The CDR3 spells CASIRDRGLGEQFF. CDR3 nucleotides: TGTGCCAGCATCCGGGACAGGGGGCTCGGTGAGCAGTTCTTC.

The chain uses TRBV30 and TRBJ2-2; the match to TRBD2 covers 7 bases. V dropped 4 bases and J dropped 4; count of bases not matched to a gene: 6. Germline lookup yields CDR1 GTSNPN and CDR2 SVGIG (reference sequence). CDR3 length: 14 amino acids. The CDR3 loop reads CAWTRTSSTGELFF. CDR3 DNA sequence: TGTGCCTGGACACGGACTAGTAGCACCGGGGAGCTGTTTTTT. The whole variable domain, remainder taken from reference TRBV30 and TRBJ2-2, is SQTIHQWPATLVQPVGSPLSLECTVEGTSNPNLYWYRQAAGRGLQLLFYSVGIGQISSEVPQNLSASRPQDRQFILSSKKLLLSDSGFYLCAWTRTSSTGELFFGEGSRLTVL.

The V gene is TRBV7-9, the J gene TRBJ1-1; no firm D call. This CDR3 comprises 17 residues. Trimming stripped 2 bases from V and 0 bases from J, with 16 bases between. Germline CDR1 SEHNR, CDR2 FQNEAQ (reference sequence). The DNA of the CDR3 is TGTGCCAGCAGCTTATTAGGTACCTATCGTATGAACACTGAAGCTTTCTTT. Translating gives CASSLLGTYRMNTEAFF. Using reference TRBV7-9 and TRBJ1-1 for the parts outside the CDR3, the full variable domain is DTGVSQNPRHKITKRGQNVTFRCDPISEHNRLYWYRQTLGQGPEFLTYFQNEAQLEKSRLLSDRFSAERPKGSFSTLEIQRTEQGDSAMYLCASSLLGTYRMNTEAFFGQGTRLTVV.

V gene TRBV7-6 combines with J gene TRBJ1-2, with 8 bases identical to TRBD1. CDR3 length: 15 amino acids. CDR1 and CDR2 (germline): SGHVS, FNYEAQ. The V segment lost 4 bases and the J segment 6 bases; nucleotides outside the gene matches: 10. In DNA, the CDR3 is TGTGCCAGCAGCTCCCTCCCGACAGGGGCCGATGGCTACACCTTC. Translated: CASSSLPTGADGYTF.

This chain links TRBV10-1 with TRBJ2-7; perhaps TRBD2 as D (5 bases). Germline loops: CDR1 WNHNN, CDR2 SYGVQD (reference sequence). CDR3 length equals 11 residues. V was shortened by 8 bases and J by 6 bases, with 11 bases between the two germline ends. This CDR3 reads CASGSEGEQYF. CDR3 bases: TGCGCCAGCGGCTCCGAGGGCGAGCAGTACTTC.

CDR3 protein: CASSEFGDQPQHF. The CDR3 bases are TGCGCCAGCAGTGAGTTTGGGGATCAGCCCCAGCATTTT. This sequence joins TRBV10-2 and TRBJ1-5, with no clear D. V was cut by 1 base and J by 5 bases, with 6 bases left in between. The CDR3 contains 13 residues. In germline, CDR1 is WSHSY, CDR2 SAAADI.

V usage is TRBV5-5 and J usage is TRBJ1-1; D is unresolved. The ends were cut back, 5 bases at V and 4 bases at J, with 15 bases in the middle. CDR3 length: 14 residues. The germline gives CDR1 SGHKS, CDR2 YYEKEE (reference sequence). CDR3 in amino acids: CASSFLGLATEAFF. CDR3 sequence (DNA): TGTGCCAGCAGTTTCCTAGGACTGGCCACTGAAGCTTTCTTT.

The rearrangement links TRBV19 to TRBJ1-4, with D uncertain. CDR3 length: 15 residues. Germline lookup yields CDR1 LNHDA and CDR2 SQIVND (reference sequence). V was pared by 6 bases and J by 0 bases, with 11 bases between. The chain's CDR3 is CASRAASATNEKLFF. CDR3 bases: TGTGCCAGTAGGGCGGCTTCTGCAACTAATGAAAAACTGTTTTTT.

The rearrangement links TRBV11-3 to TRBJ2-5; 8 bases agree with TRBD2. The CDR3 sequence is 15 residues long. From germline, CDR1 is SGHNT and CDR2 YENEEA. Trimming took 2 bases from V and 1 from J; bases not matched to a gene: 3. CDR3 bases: TGTGCCAGCAGCTTAAGAGGGACTAGCCAAGAGACCCAGTACTTC. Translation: CASSLRGTSQETQYF.

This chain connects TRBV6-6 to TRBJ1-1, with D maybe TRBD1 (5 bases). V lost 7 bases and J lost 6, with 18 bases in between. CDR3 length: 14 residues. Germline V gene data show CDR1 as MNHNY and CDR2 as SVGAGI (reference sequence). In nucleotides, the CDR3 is TGTGCCAGCACCCGCGGAGGGGAGGTCGCTGAAGCTTTCTTT. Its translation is CASTRGGEVAEAFF.

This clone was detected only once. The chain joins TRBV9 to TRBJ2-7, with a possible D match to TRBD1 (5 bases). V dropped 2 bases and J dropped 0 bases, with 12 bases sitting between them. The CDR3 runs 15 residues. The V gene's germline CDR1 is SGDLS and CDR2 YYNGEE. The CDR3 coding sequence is TGTGCCAGCAGCGTTGGACACTTTAGCTCCTACGAGCAGTACTTC. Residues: CASSVGHFSSYEQYF.

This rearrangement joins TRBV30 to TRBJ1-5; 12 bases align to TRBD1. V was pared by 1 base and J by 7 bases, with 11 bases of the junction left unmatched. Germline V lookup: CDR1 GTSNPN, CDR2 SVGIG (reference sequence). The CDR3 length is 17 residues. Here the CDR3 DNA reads TGTGCCTGGAGTGGCGGGACAGGGGGCGTCTGGAGCCAGCCCCAGCATTTT. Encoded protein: CAWSGGTGGVWSQPQHF.

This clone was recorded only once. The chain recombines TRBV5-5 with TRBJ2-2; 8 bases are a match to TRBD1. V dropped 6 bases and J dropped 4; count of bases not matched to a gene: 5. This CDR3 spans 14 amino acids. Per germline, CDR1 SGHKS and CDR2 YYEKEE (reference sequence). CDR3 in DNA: TGTGCCAGCAAAAGGACAGGGCCCACCGGGGAGCTGTTTTTT. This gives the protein CASKRTGPTGELFF.

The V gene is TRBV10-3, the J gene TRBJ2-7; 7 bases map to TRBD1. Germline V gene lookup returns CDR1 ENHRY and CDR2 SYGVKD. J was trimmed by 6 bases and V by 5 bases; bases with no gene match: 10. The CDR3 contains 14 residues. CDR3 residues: CAISQGTGDFEQYF. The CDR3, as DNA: TGTGCCATCAGTCAGGGTACAGGGGATTTCGAGCAGTACTTC.

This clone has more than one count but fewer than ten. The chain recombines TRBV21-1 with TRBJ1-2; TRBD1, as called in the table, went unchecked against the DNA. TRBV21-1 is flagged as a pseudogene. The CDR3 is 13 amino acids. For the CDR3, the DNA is TGTGCCAGCAGCAAACCTAACAGGGATGGCTACACCTTC. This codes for CASSKPNRDGYTF.

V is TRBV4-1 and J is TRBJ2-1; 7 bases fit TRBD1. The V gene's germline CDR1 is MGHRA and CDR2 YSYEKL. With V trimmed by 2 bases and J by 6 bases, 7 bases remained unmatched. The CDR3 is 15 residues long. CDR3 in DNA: TGCGCCAGCAGCCAACAGGGGGATTTGGTCAATGAGCAGTTCTTC. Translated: CASSQQGDLVNEQFF.

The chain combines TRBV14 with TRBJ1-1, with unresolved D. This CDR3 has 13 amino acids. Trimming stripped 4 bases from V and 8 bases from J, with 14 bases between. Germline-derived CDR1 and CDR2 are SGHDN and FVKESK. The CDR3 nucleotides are TGTGCCAGCAGCCCAAGAGAATCAGACGAAGCTTTCTTT. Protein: CASSPRESDEAFF.

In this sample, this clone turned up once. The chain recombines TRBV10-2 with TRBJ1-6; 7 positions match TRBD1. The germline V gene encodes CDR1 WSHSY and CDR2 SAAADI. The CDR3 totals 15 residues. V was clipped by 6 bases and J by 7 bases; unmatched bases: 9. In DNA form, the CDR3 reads TGCGCCAGCAGGGACGCAGGGGGAGTCAATTCACCCCTCCACTTT. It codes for CASRDAGGVNSPLHF.

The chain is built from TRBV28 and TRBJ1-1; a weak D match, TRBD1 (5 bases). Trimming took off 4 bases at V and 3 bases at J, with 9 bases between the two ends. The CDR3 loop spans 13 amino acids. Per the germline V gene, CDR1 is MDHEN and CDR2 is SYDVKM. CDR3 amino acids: CASSWGRYTEAFF. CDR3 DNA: TGTGCCAGCAGTTGGGGGAGGTACACTGAAGCTTTCTTT. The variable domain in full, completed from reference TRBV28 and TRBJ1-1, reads DVKVTQSSRYLVKRTGEKVFLECVQDMDHENMFWYRQDPGLGLRLIYFSYDVKMKEKGDIPEGYSVSREKKERFSLILESASTNQTSMYLCASSWGRYTEAFFGQGTRLTVV.

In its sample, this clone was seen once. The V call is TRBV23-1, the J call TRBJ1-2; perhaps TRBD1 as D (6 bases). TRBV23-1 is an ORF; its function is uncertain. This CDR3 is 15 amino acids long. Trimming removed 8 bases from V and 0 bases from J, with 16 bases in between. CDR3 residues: CASADRAGANYGYTF. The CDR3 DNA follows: TGCGCCAGCGCCGATCGGGCAGGGGCTAACTATGGCTACACCTTC.

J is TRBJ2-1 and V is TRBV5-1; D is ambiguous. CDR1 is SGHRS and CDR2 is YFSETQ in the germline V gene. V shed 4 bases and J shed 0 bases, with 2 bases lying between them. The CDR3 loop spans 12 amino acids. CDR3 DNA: TGCGCCAGCAGCGTCTCCTACAATGAGCAGTTCTTC. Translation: CASSVSYNEQFF. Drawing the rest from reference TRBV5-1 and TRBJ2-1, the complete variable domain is KAGVTQTPRYLIKTRGQQVTLSCSPISGHRSVSWYQQTPGQGLQFLFEYFSETQRNKGNFPGRFSGRQFSNSRSEMNVSTLELGDSALYLCASSVSYNEQFFGPGTRLTVL.

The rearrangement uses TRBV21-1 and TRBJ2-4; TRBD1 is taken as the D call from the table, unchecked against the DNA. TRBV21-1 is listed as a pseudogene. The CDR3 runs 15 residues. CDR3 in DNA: TGTGCCAGCCGCCGAACCGGGACAGAGAAAAACATTCAGTACTTC. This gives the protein CASRRTGTEKNIQYF.

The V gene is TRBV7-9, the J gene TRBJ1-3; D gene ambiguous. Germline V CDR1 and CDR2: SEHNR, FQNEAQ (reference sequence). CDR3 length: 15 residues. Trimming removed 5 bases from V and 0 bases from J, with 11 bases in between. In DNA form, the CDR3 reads TGTGCCAGCAGCACCGTCGGCCACTCTGGAAACACCATATATTTT. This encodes CASSTVGHSGNTIYF.

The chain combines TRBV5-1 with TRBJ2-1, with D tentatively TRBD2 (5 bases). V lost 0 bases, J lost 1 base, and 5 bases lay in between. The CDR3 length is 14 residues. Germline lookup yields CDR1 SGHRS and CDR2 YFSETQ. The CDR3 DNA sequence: TGCGCCAGCAGCTTGGGGAGGTCCTACAATGAGCAGTTCTTC. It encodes CASSLGRSYNEQFF.

CDR3 nucleotides: TGCGCCAGCAGCTTTACCCGACCCAGGGCTACCGGATCCTACGAGCAGTACTTC. This codes for CASSFTRPRATGSYEQYF. This sequence joins TRBV5-1 and TRBJ2-7; tentative D call: TRBD1 (5 bases). V was shortened by 2 bases and J by 1 base, with 22 bases between the two germline ends. The CDR3 runs to 18 residues. Germline assignment: CDR1 SGHRS and CDR2 YFSETQ.

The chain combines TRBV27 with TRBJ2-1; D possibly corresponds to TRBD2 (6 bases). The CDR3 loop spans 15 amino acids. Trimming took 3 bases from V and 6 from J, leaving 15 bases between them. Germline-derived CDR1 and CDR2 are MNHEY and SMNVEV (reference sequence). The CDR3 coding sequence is TGTGCCAGCAGTTTCTCGGGAGAGGCTTCCAATGAGCAGTTCTTC. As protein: CASSFSGEASNEQFF.